This is a list of T cell receptor beta chains from one sample in a study of T cell changes during pregnancy in multiple sclerosis. TCRdb keeps only in-frame clones here, not all; method: immunoSEQ multiplex PCR. In the table there are 40,000 or so clones, approximately 91% of which are singletons. Sequencing used CD8+ T cells from peripheral blood mononuclear cells, obtained in the first trimester of pregnancy. The receptors derive from a female donor with multiple sclerosis, enrolled in a pregnancy study. Each CDR3 is given with its conserved first and last residue. Each record gives: clone size, J gene, V gene, D gene, CDR3 protein, CDR3 DNA. A D gene is named only where the DNA matches it firmly. Some rows mark clone size as missing; the rest say once, few, many or name a class of expanded clone.

>NA|TRBJ2-1|TRBV7-9|TRBD2
CASSWTSGGIEQFF
TGTGCCAGCAGCTGGACTAGCGGGGGGATTGAGCAGTTCTTC
>NA|TRBJ1-1|TRBV6-4|NA
CASSARLNTEAFF
TGTGCCAGCAGTGCCCGACTTAACACTGAAGCTTTCTTT
>NA|TRBJ2-7|TRBV7-2|TRBD1
CASSPWTGEAYEQYF
TGTGCCAGCAGCCCTTGGACAGGGGAGGCCTACGAGCAGTACTTC
>once|TRBJ2-5|TRBV11-2|TRBD2
CASSLGWGGQETQYF
TGTGCCAGCAGCTTAGGGTGGGGGGGGCAAGAGACCCAGTACTTC
>NA|TRBJ2-3|TRBV7-6|TRBD2
CASSRERGYATDTQYF
TGTGCCAGCAGCCGGGAGCGGGGTTATGCGACAGATACGCAGTATTTT
>NA|TRBJ1-5|TRBV6-5|NA
CASNIQPQHF
TGTGCCAGCAACATTCAGCCCCAGCATTTT
>NA|TRBJ2-1|TRBV4-3|TRBD2
CASSHPSRASGRYNEQFF
TGCGCCAGCAGCCACCCCTCTAGGGCTAGCGGGAGGTACAATGAGCAGTTCTTC
>NA|TRBJ2-7|TRBV7-9|NA
CASSSPQGISYEQYF
TGTGCCAGCAGCTCCCCACAGGGAATTTCCTACGAGCAGTACTTC
>NA|TRBJ2-3|TRBV6-5|TRBD1
CASSYSTTGGTDTQYF
TGTGCCAGCAGTTACTCAACTACAGGGGGCACAGATACGCAGTATTTT
>NA|TRBJ1-4|TRBV23-1|NA
CASRTPGSRTTNEKLFF
TGCGCCAGCAGGACGCCCGGGTCTAGGACAACTAATGAAAAACTGTTTTTT
>NA|TRBJ2-7|TRBV7-2|NA
CASSFYGYEQYF
TGTGCCAGCAGCTTTTACGGGTACGAGCAGTACTTC
>NA|TRBJ2-1|TRBV19|TRBD1
CASSPDRSSYNEQFF
TGTGCCAGTAGTCCGGACAGGAGCTCCTACAATGAGCAGTTCTTC
>NA|TRBJ2-5|TRBV30|TRBD2
CASSPGLASGETQYF
TGTGCCAGTTCCCCGGGACTAGCGAGTGGGGAGACCCAGTACTTC
>NA|TRBJ2-2|TRBV11-1|NA
CASREVRDTSNTGELFF
TGTGCCAGCAGGGAGGTCCGGGACACCTCGAACACCGGGGAGCTGTTTTTT
>NA|TRBJ1-6|TRBV27|TRBD1
CASSPPRQGPNSPLHF
TGTGCCAGCAGCCCCCCCCGACAGGGGCCTAATTCACCCCTCCACTTT
>once|TRBJ1-1|TRBV9|TRBD1
CASSPRGQGFPYTEAFF
TGTGCCAGCAGCCCTAGGGGACAGGGATTCCCTTACACTGAAGCTTTCTTT
>NA|TRBJ2-3|TRBV7-2|TRBD2
CASSLAHLAGGTFTDTQYF
TGTGCCAGCAGCTTAGCGCATCTTGCGGGGGGGACATTCACAGATACGCAGTATTTT
>NA|TRBJ2-1|TRBV9|TRBD1
CASSVGGDRDNEQFF
TGTGCCAGCAGCGTAGGCGGGGACAGGGACAATGAGCAGTTCTTC
>NA|TRBJ1-2|TRBV11-2|NA
CASSLGAGEFLDYGYTF
TGTGCCAGCAGCTTAGGGGCAGGGGAATTCCTGGACTATGGCTACACCTTC
>NA|TRBJ2-1|TRBV7-6|TRBD2
CASSATLAGASYNEQFF
TGTGCCAGCAGCGCGACACTAGCGGGGGCATCCTACAATGAGCAGTTCTTC
>NA|TRBJ1-2|TRBV2|NA
CASSEGAGGYGYTF
TGTGCCAGCAGTGAGGGGGCTGGGGGCTATGGCTACACCTTC
>many|TRBJ2-3|TRBV2|NA
CASSEARTFTDTQYF
TGTGCCAGCAGTGAGGCCCGGACTTTCACAGATACGCAGTATTTT
>NA|TRBJ1-3|TRBV2|NA
CASPIDSGNTIYF
TGTGCCAGCCCCATAGACTCTGGAAACACCATATATTTT
>NA|TRBJ2-3|TRBV29-1|TRBD1
CSVPPWTGGLAPSTDTQYF
TGCAGCGTTCCACCTTGGACAGGGGGCCTGGCACCTAGCACAGATACGCAGTATTTT
>NA|TRBJ1-3|TRBV9|NA
CASSVQGGGNTIYF
TGTGCCAGCAGCGTGCAGGGAGGTGGAAACACCATATATTTT
>NA|TRBJ2-1|TRBV9|NA
CASSVSLSFTVNYNEQFF
TGTGCCAGCAGCGTATCCCTCTCGTTTACAGTGAACTACAATGAGCAGTTCTTC
>NA|TRBJ2-1|TRBV2|TRBD2
CASGGLEGGNEQFF
TGTGCCAGCGGGGGACTAGAGGGGGGCAATGAGCAGTTCTTC
>NA|TRBJ2-5|TRBV10-3|TRBD2
CAISESLAGDETQYF
TGTGCCATCAGTGAGTCGCTAGCGGGGGATGAGACCCAGTACTTC
>NA|TRBJ2-1|TRBV9|TRBD2
CASSVASGGAGEQFF
TGTGCCAGCAGCGTCGCTAGCGGGGGGGCAGGTGAGCAGTTCTTC
>NA|TRBJ1-1|TRBV9|NA
CASSVPGSGEAFF
TGTGCCAGCAGCGTACCCGGATCAGGGGAAGCTTTCTTT
>NA|TRBJ1-3|TRBV4-3|NA
CASSQEGNSGNTIYF
TGCGCCAGCAGCCAAGAGGGCAACTCTGGAAACACCATATATTTT
>NA|TRBJ1-2|TRBV2|NA
CASSDGTNYGYTF
TGTGCCAGCAGTGATGGGACAAACTATGGCTACACCTTC
>medium-sized|TRBJ2-1|TRBV25-1|TRBD1
CASRGRGPGNEQFF
TGTGCCAGCCGGGGCAGGGGGCCGGGGAATGAGCAGTTCTTC
>NA|TRBJ1-2|TRBV6-5|TRBD1
CASSYSYGQGGDGYTF
TGTGCCAGCAGTTACTCTTACGGACAGGGGGGAGATGGCTACACCTTC
>NA|TRBJ1-2|TRBV13|TRBD1
CASSSRTGGSYYGYTF
TGTGCCAGCAGCTCACGGACAGGGGGCAGTTACTATGGCTACACCTTC
>once|TRBJ2-1|TRBV7-2|NA
CASSFVGTPINEQFF
TGTGCCAGCAGCTTCGTAGGGACTCCTATAAATGAGCAGTTCTTC
>NA|TRBJ2-7|TRBV25-1|NA
CASRDSSSYEQYF
TGTGCCAGCAGGGACAGCAGCTCCTACGAGCAGTACTTC
>once|TRBJ2-1|TRBV7-8|TRBD1
CASSLGGQGDPNEQFF
TGTGCCAGCAGCTTAGGGGGACAGGGAGACCCAAATGAGCAGTTCTTC
>few|TRBJ1-1|TRBV18|NA
CASSPVGAEAFF
TGTGCCAGCTCACCAGTCGGAGCGGAAGCTTTCTTT
>NA|TRBJ1-4|TRBV30|NA
CAWSPGGGWEKLFF
TGTGCCTGGAGTCCCGGGGGGGGGTGGGAAAAACTGTTTTTT
>once|TRBJ2-5|TRBV30|TRBD1
CAWSTGGLKETQYF
TGTGCCTGGAGTACAGGGGGCCTCAAGGAGACCCAGTACTTC
>NA|TRBJ1-1|TRBV6-1|NA
CASSETPLDEAFF
TGTGCCAGCAGTGAAACCCCCCTAGATGAAGCTTTCTTT
>NA|TRBJ2-2|TRBV18|TRBD2
CASSLSQGGEDTGELFF
TGTGCCAGCTCACTTTCCCAGGGAGGGGAAGACACCGGGGAGCTGTTTTTT
>NA|TRBJ2-7|TRBV4-3|NA
CASSQGLAYEQYF
TGCGCCAGCAGCCAGGGACTTGCCTACGAGCAGTACTTC
>NA|TRBJ1-1|TRBV7-2|NA
CASSLGGDAAFF
TGTGCCAGCAGCCTAGGGGGGGATGCAGCTTTCTTT
>NA|TRBJ1-1|TRBV4-3|TRBD1
CASSLWTGNTEAFF
TGCGCCAGCAGCCTTTGGACAGGGAACACTGAAGCTTTCTTT
>NA|TRBJ2-1|TRBV7-2|NA
CASSLGRYNEQFF
TGTGCCAGCAGCTTGGGGCGGTACAATGAGCAGTTCTTC
>few|TRBJ1-2|TRBV5-1|TRBD1
CASSLGQEYGYTF
TGCGCCAGCAGCTTAGGACAGGAGTATGGCTACACCTTC
>NA|TRBJ2-3|TRBV13|NA
CASSLLQGVPDTQYF
TGTGCCAGCAGCTTATTACAGGGTGTTCCAGATACGCAGTATTTT
>once|TRBJ2-7|TRBV30|TRBD2
CAWNGGEGPAYEQYF
TGTGCCTGGAACGGGGGGGAGGGGCCGGCCTACGAGCAGTACTTC
>NA|TRBJ2-5|TRBV11-2|NA
CASSYGQPTQYF
TGTGCCAGCAGCTACGGACAGCCAACCCAGTACTTC
>NA|TRBJ1-2|TRBV4-3|NA
CASSQAKGSRGYTF
TGCGCCAGCAGCCAAGCCAAGGGGTCGAGGGGCTACACCTTC
>few|TRBJ2-1|TRBV7-6|TRBD2
CASSTLLAGGPYEQFF
TGTGCCAGCAGCACTCTACTAGCGGGGGGGCCCTATGAGCAGTTCTTC
>NA|TRBJ1-2|TRBV29-1|TRBD1
CSVLTGDSYGYTF
TGCAGCGTTCTAACTGGGGACAGCTATGGCTACACCTTC
>once|TRBJ2-7|TRBV4-1|NA
CASSQVGGEQYF
TGCGCCAGCAGCCAAGTCGGAGGAGAGCAGTACTTC
>NA|TRBJ1-5|TRBV9|TRBD1
CASSVTGDPHQPQHF
TGTGCCAGCAGCGTGACAGGGGATCCTCATCAGCCCCAGCATTTT
>NA|TRBJ1-1|TRBV7-9|NA
CASSLLVAEAFF
TGTGCCAGCAGCTTACTAGTGGCTGAAGCTTTCTTT